This T cell receptor (beta chain) was sequenced in a study of T cell changes during pregnancy in multiple sclerosis. CDR1 and CDR2 from the germline V gene are LNHDA and SQIVND (reference sequence). CDR3 length: 14 residues. V was cut by 8 bases and J by 6 bases, with 19 bases left in between. Method: immunoSEQ multiplex PCR; TCRdb's copy keeps in-frame clones and lacks some. The sample includes around 55,000 clones, about 92% of them seen just once. Sequences were derived from CD8+ T cells from peripheral blood mononuclear cells, sampled in the second trimester of pregnancy. The TCR sequence derives from a female donor with multiple sclerosis, enrolled in a pregnancy study. J is TRBJ1-1 and V is TRBV19, with D possibly TRBD1 on 5 matching bases. The CDR3 DNA is TGTGCCAGTGACTCCGGCAGGGCGCTTCCTGAAGCTTTCTTT. As protein: CASDSGRALPEAFF.